A selection of T cell receptor beta chains follows, all from one sample in a study of tumor-infiltrating T cells and Merkel cell polyomavirus. Sequencing used immunoSEQ multiplex PCR; TCRdb keeps in-frame clones, though not all of them. The profile shows around 25,000 clones, 70% to 90% of them singletons. Material: lymph node tissue. The receptors derive from a man aged 45 to 65 with Merkel cell carcinoma. CDR3s leave out the opening cysteine and the closing phenylalanine or tryptophan.

cdr3_length j_call v_call cdr3_aa
12 . TRBV30 AWRGTGRAYEQY
13 TRBJ2-2 TRBV7-9 ASSFYNAGTGELF
15 TRBJ1-5 TRBV18 ASSPPGQGMSNQPQH
13 TRBJ2-7 TRBV11-2 ASSLTGQGAYEQY
13 TRBJ1-2 TRBV6-5 ASSYSRGQNYGYT
13 TRBJ2-5 TRBV11-2 ASSTRTGLGETQY
12 TRBJ1-5 TRBV28 ATSGGTSNQPQH
13 TRBJ2-7 TRBV19 ASSIAQGGSYEQY
17 TRBJ2-6 TRBV21-1 ASSLRRDRASRGANVLT
13 TRBJ2-1 TRBV28 ASRPSGRNWNEQF
13 TRBJ2-7 TRBV28 ASSLYREGTYEQY
14 TRBJ2-5 TRBV28 ASSLGIQGVGETQY